The 21 T cell receptor beta chains in this list originate from one sample, sequenced in a study of siplizumab effects on memory and regulatory T cells. TCRdb's copy holds only in-frame clones and misses some; the assay was immunoSEQ multiplex PCR. The data show more than 75,000 clones, with roughly 93% seen just once and 6% to 7% held by the top ten. Material for sequencing was CD8+ T cells sorted from blood. These receptors were obtained from a human donor in good health.

The rearrangement joins TRBV7-9 to TRBJ2-1; D gene ambiguous. CDR1 is SEHNR, CDR2 FQNEAQ, per germline (reference sequence). Deletions cut 5 bases from V and 1 base from J, with 15 bases between. This CDR3 is 16 amino acids long. The CDR3 nucleotides read TGTGCCAGCAGCCCACCCGGCAGCGCGTCCTACAATGAGCAGTTCTTC. Its protein is CASSPPGSASYNEQFF.

This sequence joins TRBV18 and TRBJ2-7; 9 nucleotides agree with TRBD1. The CDR3 is 15 residues long. V shed 3 bases and J 5 bases; nucleotides not matched to a gene: 8. Per the germline V gene, CDR1 is KGHSH and CDR2 is LQKENI. CDR3 loop: CASSPGTGFIDEQYF. DNA of the CDR3: TGTGCCAGCTCACCTGGGACAGGGTTTATCGACGAGCAGTACTTC.

The V and J genes are TRBV29-1 and TRBJ1-2; D is unclear. Germline V gene data show CDR1 as SQVTM and CDR2 as ANQGSEA. The CDR3 is made up of 11 amino acids. Trimming cost V 7 bases and J 1 base, with 7 bases left between them. The CDR3 loop is CSGRDNYGYTF. For the CDR3, the DNA is TGCAGCGGACGGGATAACTATGGCTACACCTTC.

This chain links TRBV7-9 with TRBJ2-7, with 14 nucleotides matching TRBD2. The CDR3 has 14 amino acids. V shed 6 bases, J shed 3 bases, and the junction held 1 base outside the gene matches. Germline CDR1 reads SEHNR; CDR2 reads FQNEAQ (reference sequence). The CDR3 sequence is CASRGLAGVYEQYF. CDR3 sequence (DNA): TGTGCCAGCAGGGGACTAGCGGGAGTCTACGAGCAGTACTTC. The complete variable domain, with remaining parts taken from reference TRBV7-9 and TRBJ2-7, reads DTGVSQNPRHKITKRGQNVTFRCDPISEHNRLYWYRQTLGQGPEFLTYFQNEAQLEKSRLLSDRFSAERPKGSFSTLEIQRTEQGDSAMYLCASRGLAGVYEQYFGPGTRLTVT.

The sample holds one count of this clone. A read error is likely, as this CDR3 ends without the conserved phenylalanine or tryptophan. The DNA is left out, because the CDR3 cannot be placed on it with certainty; the CDR3 is given as TCRdb lists it. The chain recombines TRBV15 with TRBJ1-4. The CDR3 numbers 16 amino acids, ends counted. Germline loops: CDR1 LNHNV, CDR2 YYDKDF (reference sequence). This chain's CDR3 is CATSRRTTPEVRRGFA.

The chain recombines TRBV5-5 with TRBJ2-1, with D uncertain. This CDR3 spans 14 amino acids. V was shortened by 7 bases and J by 0 bases, with 11 bases between the two germline ends. In germline, CDR1 is SGHKS, CDR2 YYEKEE (reference sequence). The CDR3, as DNA: TGTGCCAGCGAAGAGACGCACTCCTACAATGAGCAGTTCTTC. It yields the protein CASEETHSYNEQFF.

The chain carries TRBV13 and TRBJ1-6, with D tentatively TRBD1 (5 bases). CDR1 is PRHDT and CDR2 is FYEKMQ in the germline V gene (reference sequence). With 4 bases removed from V and 3 bases from J, the gap between germline ends came to 13 bases. The CDR3 loop spans 16 amino acids. CDR3 in amino acids: CASSSSGPSYNSPLHF. In DNA form, the CDR3 reads TGTGCCAGCAGCTCCTCGGGACCGAGCTATAATTCACCCCTCCACTTT.

The CDR3 here is CASSLAGAGISGYNEQFF. CDR3 DNA: TGCGCCAGCAGCTTGGCCGGGGCAGGTATCTCCGGTTACAATGAGCAGTTCTTC. This chain uses TRBV5-1 with TRBJ2-1, with D possibly being TRBD1 or TRBD2 (5 bases each). Trimming stripped 0 bases from V and 4 bases from J, with 20 bases between. Looked up from germline, CDR1 is SGHRS and CDR2 is YFSETQ. CDR3 length equals 18 residues. Drawing the rest from reference TRBV5-1 and TRBJ2-1, the complete variable domain is KAGVTQTPRYLIKTRGQQVTLSCSPISGHRSVSWYQQTPGQGLQFLFEYFSETQRNKGNFPGRFSGRQFSNSRSEMNVSTLELGDSALYLCASSLAGAGISGYNEQFFGPGTRLTVL.

The V gene is TRBV6-1, the J gene TRBJ2-7, with D possibly being TRBD2 (6 bases). CDR3 length equals 16 residues. Germline V gives CDR1 MNHNS, CDR2 SASEGT. Between the trimmed V and J ends, which lost 1 base and 0 bases, there was a span of 13 bases. The CDR3 region has the DNA TGTGCCAGCAGTGAAGTGGGGTACGGGAGCTCCTACGAGCAGTACTTC. Protein product: CASSEVGYGSSYEQYF.

The CDR3 nucleotides are TGTGCCAGCAGCTTATCCAGGACTCTAAGCAATGAGCAGTTCTTC. Its translation: CASSLSRTLSNEQFF. The chain employs TRBV7-9 and TRBJ2-1; D possibly corresponds to TRBD2 (5 bases). V dropped 2 bases and J dropped 6 bases, with 14 bases sitting between them. The CDR3 is 15 residues long. Germline V gives CDR1 SEHNR, CDR2 FQNEAQ (reference sequence).

J is TRBJ2-5 and V is TRBV4-1; TRBD1 aligns across 9 bases. The trim removed 5 bases at V and 1 base at J, leaving 5 bases unmatched. This CDR3 is 15 amino acids long. Germline V gene sequence: CDR1 MGHRA, CDR2 YSYEKL. The DNA of the CDR3 is TGCGCCAGCAGCTCCGGGACAGGGCCCCAAGAGACCCAGTACTTC. Its protein product is CASSSGTGPQETQYF.

The chain joins TRBV9 to TRBJ1-1; D remains ambiguous. The CDR3 covers 15 residues. With 2 bases removed from V and 0 bases from J, the gap between germline ends came to 11 bases. The V gene's germline CDR1 is SGDLS and CDR2 YYNGEE. In DNA form, the CDR3 reads TGTGCCAGCAGCGTTGTAGGCCCCTTGAACACTGAAGCTTTCTTT. Encoded protein: CASSVVGPLNTEAFF.

V is TRBV7-9 and J is TRBJ1-1; D is uncertain. The CDR3 contains 15 residues. The germline gives CDR1 SEHNR, CDR2 FQNEAQ (reference sequence). V was cut by 2 bases and J by 1 base, with 11 bases left in between. CDR3 in amino acids: CASSLLSSQNTEAFF. CDR3 DNA sequence: TGTGCCAGCAGCTTACTATCGTCCCAGAACACTGAAGCTTTCTTT.

V is TRBV19 and J is TRBJ2-2; 7 bases match TRBD2. V gave up 4 bases and J gave up 3 bases; unmatched junction bases: 17. The CDR3 has 19 amino acids. Germline V gives CDR1 LNHDA, CDR2 SQIVND (reference sequence). The CDR3 DNA reads as TGTGCCAGTAGTACGCAACCTTGGGGCGGGGGTTTATACACCGGGGAGCTGTTTTTT. This gives the protein CASSTQPWGGGLYTGELFF. The entire variable domain, with the rest obtained from reference TRBV19 and TRBJ2-2, is as follows: DGGITQSPKYLFRKEGQNVTLSCEQNLNHDAMYWYRQDPGQGLRLIYYSQIVNDFQKGDIAEGYSVSREKKESFPLTVTSAQKNPTAFYLCASSTQPWGGGLYTGELFFGEGSRLTVL.

The sample holds a few counts of this clone. J is TRBJ1-2 and V is TRBV6-1; D call uncertain. The V and J ends lost 0 bases and 2 bases respectively, with 7 bases between them. CDR3 length equals 14 residues. The germline CDR1 and CDR2 sequences are MNHNS and SASEGT. The CDR3 nucleotides are TGTGCCAGCAGTGAAGCGCAGGACAACTATGGCTACACCTTC. Amino acids: CASSEAQDNYGYTF.

This clone appeared a single time. This sequence joins TRBV4-1 and TRBJ2-7; D is possibly TRBD2 (5 bases). This CDR3 comprises 14 residues. Germline V lookup: CDR1 MGHRA, CDR2 YSYEKL. With 0 bases removed from V and 5 bases from J, the gap between germline ends came to 11 bases. The CDR3 DNA sequence: TGCGCCAGCAGCCAAGAGAGGTCGGGGAACGAGCAGTACTTC. This sequence encodes CASSQERSGNEQYF.

The rearrangement uses TRBV7-6 and TRBJ1-5, with 7 bases aligning to TRBD1. V gave up 4 bases and J gave up 4 bases; unmatched junction bases: 7. The CDR3 is 15 amino acids. CDR1 is SGHVS and CDR2 is FNYEAQ in the germline V gene. The CDR3 sequence is CASSSREGANQPQHF. DNA of the CDR3: TGTGCCAGCAGCTCCCGCGAGGGGGCAAATCAGCCCCAGCATTTT.

For the CDR3, the DNA is TGTGCCAGCAGCAGCGGGACTAGCGGTCTCGATGAGCAGTTCTTC. It is translated as CASSSGTSGLDEQFF. The genes are TRBV5-8 and TRBJ2-1; TRBD2 agrees at 11 bases. The ends lost 4 bases at V and 8 bases at J; junction bases unmatched: 8. Germline-derived CDR1 and CDR2 are SGHTS and YDEGEE. The CDR3 contains 15 residues.

The chain carries TRBV6-1 and TRBJ1-2, with TRBD1 matching 7 bases. V was pared by 2 bases and J by 2 bases, with 5 bases of the junction left unmatched. Germline values: CDR1 MNHNS, CDR2 SASEGT. This CDR3 is built from 15 residues. CDR3 bases: TGTGCCAGCAGTGAATCGACAGGGTGGAACTATGGCTACACCTTC. Translation gives CASSESTGWNYGYTF.

The rearrangement links TRBV27 to TRBJ1-1, with D possibly TRBD1 on 6 matching bases. Germline CDR1 reads MNHEY; CDR2 reads SMNVEV (reference sequence). Trimming removed 2 bases at V and 8 bases at J, with 15 bases between. The length of the CDR3 is 14 residues. CDR3: CASSLAWGGTEAFF. DNA for the CDR3: TGTGCCAGCAGTTTAGCCTGGGGGGGCACAGAAGCTTTCTTT.

The chain combines TRBV15 with TRBJ2-7, with 8 bases matching TRBD1. The CDR3 is made up of 16 amino acids. V shed 0 bases, J shed 0 bases, and the junction held 4 bases outside the gene matches. The germline gives CDR1 LNHNV, CDR2 YYDKDF (reference sequence). The CDR3 DNA follows: TGTGCCACCAGCAGAGATCGTCAGGGGGCCTCCTACGAGCAGTACTTC. It specifies CATSRDRQGASYEQYF. The variable domain in full, completed from reference TRBV15 and TRBJ2-7, reads DAMVIQNPRYQVTQFGKPVTLSCSQTLNHNVMYWYQQKSSQAPKLLFHYYDKDFNNEADTPDNFQSRRPNTSFCFLDIRSPGLGDTAMYLCATSRDRQGASYEQYFGPGTRLTVT.